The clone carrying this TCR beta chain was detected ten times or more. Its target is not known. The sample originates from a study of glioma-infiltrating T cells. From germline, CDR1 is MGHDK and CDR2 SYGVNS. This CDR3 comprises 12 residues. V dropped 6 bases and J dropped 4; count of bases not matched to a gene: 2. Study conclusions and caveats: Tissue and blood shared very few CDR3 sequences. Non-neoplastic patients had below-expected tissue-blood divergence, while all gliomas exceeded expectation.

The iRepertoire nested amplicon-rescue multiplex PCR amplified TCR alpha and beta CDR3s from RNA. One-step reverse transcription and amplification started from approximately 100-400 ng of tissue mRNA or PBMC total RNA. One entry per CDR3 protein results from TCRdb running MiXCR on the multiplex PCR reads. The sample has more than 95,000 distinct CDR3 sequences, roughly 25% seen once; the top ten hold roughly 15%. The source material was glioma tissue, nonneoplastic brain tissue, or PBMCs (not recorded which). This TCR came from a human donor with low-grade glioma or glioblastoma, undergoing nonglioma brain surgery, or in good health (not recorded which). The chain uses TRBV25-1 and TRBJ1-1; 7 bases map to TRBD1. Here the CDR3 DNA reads TGTGCCAGCAGACAGGGGTCCACTGAAGCTTTCTTT. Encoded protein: CASRQGSTEAFF.